The 15 T cell receptor beta chains reported below all come from one sample, sequenced in a study of OX40 agonist ivuxolimab in advanced cancers. The protocol was immunoSEQ multiplex PCR, while the TCRdb copy is restricted to in-frame clones and leaves out a portion. The repertoire has under 150,000 clones, approximately 92% of them found once; the top ten carry under 0.7%. The specimen comprised CD4+ or CD8+ T cells sorted from blood, sampled in a trial of the OX40 agonist ivuxolimab. These receptor sequences come from an adult with an advanced solid tumor such as melanoma, head and neck, liver or kidney cancer.

The genes are TRBV7-9 and TRBJ2-2; 7 bases map to TRBD1. The CDR3 extends over 14 amino acids. Looked up from germline, CDR1 is SEHNR and CDR2 is FQNEAQ (reference sequence). J was trimmed by 6 bases and V by 5 bases; bases with no gene match: 6. The CDR3 loop is CASSLIQGSGELFF. The CDR3, as DNA: TGTGCCAGCAGCCTGATACAGGGGTCCGGGGAGCTGTTTTTT.

The V gene is TRBV30, the J gene TRBJ2-7, with D unclear. CDR3 length equals 14 residues. Germline V gene data show CDR1 as GTSNPN and CDR2 as SVGIG (reference sequence). V lost 0 bases and J 6 bases, leaving 15 bases between the germline ends. In DNA form, the CDR3 reads TGTGCCTGGAGTGTAAGCAGTCTGATGGTCGAGCAGTACTTC. Translated, it gives CAWSVSSLMVEQYF.

V gene TRBV7-9 combines with J gene TRBJ1-1; D not resolved. The germline gives CDR1 SEHNR, CDR2 FQNEAQ (reference sequence). This CDR3 comprises 16 residues. V shed 3 bases and J shed 0 bases, with 14 bases lying between them. The DNA for the CDR3 is TGTGCCAGCAGCTTCGGGGAAACCTCAGTGAACACTGAAGCTTTCTTT. The encoded protein is CASSFGETSVNTEAFF.

J is TRBJ2-2 and V is TRBV5-6, with D hard to call. The CDR3 runs 14 residues. Germline-derived CDR1 and CDR2 are SGHDT and YYEEEE. V shed 0 bases and J shed 4 bases, with 7 bases lying between them. CDR3 DNA: TGTGCCAGCAGCTTGGAACGGACCACCGGGGAGCTGTTTTTT. Translated: CASSLERTTGELFF. Combining the CDR3 with reference TRBV5-6 and TRBJ2-2 gives the whole variable domain DAGVTQSPTHLIKTRGQQVTLRCSPKSGHDTVSWYQQALGQGPQFIFQYYEEEERQRGNFPDRFSGHQFPNYSSELNVNALLLGDSALYLCASSLERTTGELFFGEGSRLTVL.

The chain has TRBV5-1 and TRBJ2-5, with 8 bases aligning to TRBD1. V was clipped by 4 bases and J by 3 bases; unmatched bases: 11. In germline, CDR1 is SGHRS, CDR2 YFSETQ. The CDR3 spans 16 residues. The CDR3 coding sequence is TGCGCCAGCAGCAAAGCTGACAGGGGCAAAGAAGAGACCCAGTACTTC. Translated, it gives CASSKADRGKEETQYF.

CDR3 bases: TGCGCCACCCCTCTCGGGACGGATTATGGCTACACCTTC. This sequence encodes CATPLGTDYGYTF. The chain joins TRBV10-1 to TRBJ1-2, with D possibly TRBD1 on 5 matching bases. The V end lost 10 bases, the J end lost 5 bases, and 17 bases lay between the germline ends. CDR3 length: 13 amino acids. Per germline, CDR1 WNHNN and CDR2 SYGVQD (reference sequence).

This chain joins TRBV1 and TRBJ2-6; the table's D gene call, TRBD2, was not cross checked with the DNA. TRBV1 has pseudogene status. The CDR3 has 20 amino acids. CDR3 DNA: TGCACCAGCAGCCAAGAAGGTAGTCTAGCGGGGTTATCTGGGGCCAACGTCCTGACTTTC. Translating it yields CTSSQEGSLAGLSGANVLTF.

The rearrangement joins TRBV18 to TRBJ1-2; 8 bases fit TRBD1. The length of the CDR3 is 13 residues. V was pared by 5 bases and J by 6 bases, with 5 bases of the junction left unmatched. Germline CDR1 is KGHSH and CDR2 is LQKENI. The CDR3 sequence is CASSRTGRDGYTF. DNA of the CDR3: TGTGCCAGCTCAAGGACAGGGAGAGATGGCTACACCTTC.

CDR3: CASGQGRTDTQYF. The CDR3 nucleotides are TGTGCCAGTGGACAGGGGCGCACAGATACGCAGTATTTT. V is TRBV6-5 and J is TRBJ2-3, with 9 positions matching TRBD1. The V and J ends lost 9 bases and 1 base, in that order; junction bases with no gene match: 2. Per germline, CDR1 MNHEY and CDR2 SVGAGI. The CDR3 runs 13 residues.

The V call is TRBV28, the J call TRBJ1-4; TRBD1 agrees at 9 bases. Germline V CDR1 and CDR2: MDHEN, SYDVKM. J gave up 6 bases and V 5 bases, and 7 bases lay outside the gene matches. CDR3 length: 15 amino acids. Here the CDR3 DNA reads TGTGCCAGCAGTGGGGGACAGGGAAGGTATGAAAAACTGTTTTTT. This gives the protein CASSGGQGRYEKLFF.

The gene calls are TRBV5-1 and TRBJ2-3; the D gene is possibly TRBD1 (6 bases). Germline V lookup: CDR1 SGHRS, CDR2 YFSETQ. V was clipped by 6 bases and J by 5 bases, with 10 bases between them. This CDR3 is 12 amino acids long. CDR3 in DNA: TGCGCCAGCACCGCACAGGGAGATACGCAGTATTTT. This sequence encodes CASTAQGDTQYF.

The chain combines TRBV7-2 with TRBJ2-5, with D unresolved. Germline CDR1 SGHTA, CDR2 FQGNSA. The V end was cut by 1 base, the J end by 4 bases, with 13 bases between. The CDR3 has 15 amino acids. CDR3 loop: CASSLESKVVETQYF. The DNA for the CDR3 is TGTGCCAGCAGCTTAGAGTCTAAGGTCGTAGAGACCCAGTACTTC.

This chain joins TRBV9 and TRBJ1-3; the D is unclear. This CDR3 spans 15 amino acids. From germline, CDR1 is SGDLS and CDR2 YYNGEE. With 4 bases removed from V and 0 bases from J, the gap between germline ends came to 11 bases. The CDR3 reads CASSSLTSSGNTIYF. CDR3 nucleotide sequence: TGTGCCAGCAGCTCCTTGACGAGCTCTGGAAACACCATATATTTT.

V is TRBV4-1 and J is TRBJ2-1; TRBD2 agrees at 8 bases. V trimming: 0 bases; J trimming: 1 base; junction bases outside the gene matches: 8. Germline CDR1 is MGHRA and CDR2 is YSYEKL. CDR3 size: 18 residues. CDR3 amino acids: CASSQEPFTSGSYNEQFF. CDR3 DNA sequence: TGCGCCAGCAGCCAAGAGCCCTTCACTAGCGGATCCTACAATGAGCAGTTCTTC.

The chain employs TRBV2 and TRBJ1-1; 7 nucleotides agree with TRBD1. There are 14 residues in the CDR3. CDR1 and CDR2 (germline): SNHLY, FYNNEI. Trimming removed 4 bases from V and 4 bases from J; junction bases left unmatched: 6. The CDR3 nucleotides are TGTGCCAGCAGTGGACAGGGCTTTGTCACTGAAGCTTTCTTT. This codes for CASSGQGFVTEAFF. Variable domain in full (rest from reference TRBV2 and TRBJ1-1): EPEVTQTPSHQVTQMGQEVILRCVPISNHLYFYWYRQILGQKVEFLVSFYNNEISEKSEIFDDQFSVERPDGSNFTLKIRSTKLEDSAMYFCASSGQGFVTEAFFGQGTRLTVV.